This note documents a single T cell receptor beta chain sequence. Reverse transcription of extracted RNA yielded cDNA, which provided the sequencing template. Sequencing used immunoSEQ multiplex PCR; TCRdb keeps in-frame clones, though not all of them. This table has hundreds of thousands of clones, approximately 61% appearing once. CDR1 is PRHDT, CDR2 FYEKMQ, per germline (reference sequence). Deletions cut 5 bases from V and 5 bases from J, with 9 bases between. The CDR3 extends over 12 amino acids. This sample is drawn from a study of CD8+ T cells in alopecia areata. The receptor was derived from a human donor with alopecia areata. Sample: CD4+ T cells sorted from blood, taken at week 0. This rearrangement joins TRBV13 to TRBJ2-5; a possible D gene is TRBD1 (6 bases). The CDR3, as DNA: TGTGCCAGCAGCGGGGGCGGGGAGACCCAGTACTTC. This gives the protein CASSGGGETQYF.